The sequence of this T cell receptor (beta chain) was determined in a study of T cells expressing NK-cell markers (dated by TCRdb to the early 2020s). For context, the study as a whole: TCR beta-chain repertoires were profiled in sorted CD3+CD56+NKG2C+, CD3+CD56+NKG2C- and CD3+CD56-NKG2C+ T-cell subsets from seven or eight donors. Sequencing of the libraries produced 2 x 150 bp reads on Illumina HiSeq 2000/2500, MiSeq or NextSeq. The study sequenced eight donors, all healthy volunteers chosen at random: three men and five women. Among the eight sequenced donors, only one was HCMV-seronegative, while the other seven were HCMV-seropositive. Results and caveats for the whole study, not just this receptor: Those dominant clonotypes were again the most abundant among CD3+CD56-NKG2C+ cells in a few donors, at about 25-60.1%. Whether the expanded NKG2C-expressing T cell clones were specific for HCMV antigens was left unclear. In several donors, the dominant CD3+CD56+NKG2C+ clonotypes ranked among the top 10 CD8+ clonotypes, making up 1.0-7.0% of CD8+ T cells.

HCMV serostatus was determined by detecting HCMV-specific IgG in serum with a commercial ELISA kit. Peripheral blood mononuclear cells were isolated from blood by Ficoll density gradient centrifugation. Turning to this clonotype: Its binding antigen is unknown.

The CDR3 holds 13 amino acids from the cysteine to the phenylalanine. No DNA appears here. From a lookup of the germline V gene, CDR1 and CDR2 are SGHTA and FQGNSA. The listed sequencing device is Illumina HiSeq 2000. TCR beta cDNA libraries were prepared using 5'RACE template switching, which introduced a universal primer site and unique molecular identifiers. Synthesis of cDNA was primed from the TCR beta constant segment and was followed by two consecutive PCR amplification steps. From the authors' description of their analysis: MIGEC was used to demultiplex reads and group the reads by UMI, and MiTCR was used to assemble and quantify clonotypes. To remove erroneous sequences, TCR cDNA sequences were retained only when supported by two or more reads. The tcR package was used for downstream repertoire analysis, with clonotypes matched between fractions based on CDR3 nucleotide sequence plus V segment. VDJmatch was used to annotate antigen specificity against VDJdb, with one amino acid substitution allowed in CDR3. The reads went through TCRdb reprocessing, and each CDR3 protein sequence gets one entry with no DNA. TCRdb, rather than the study authors, made the V and J calls. This sample's listing comprises approximately 460,000 distinct CDR3 sequences. Clones ranked in the top ten supply roughly 8% of the sample.

The rearranged segments are TRBV7-2 and TRBJ2-5; TCRdb names TRBD2, which stays unverified in the absence of DNA. The receptor comes from a woman aged 18 to 75 in good health. The sequenced sample was blood T cells: a sorted CD56 or NKG2C T cell subset, CD4+ or CD8+ T cells, or bulk PBMC T cells (not recorded which). Here the CDR3 is given as CASRAGNGETQYF. The CDR3, completed at both ends by the reference TRBV7-2 and TRBJ2-5 genes, gives the full variable domain GAGVSQSPSNKVTEKGKDVELRCDPISGHTALYWYRQSLGQGLEFLIYFQGNSAPDKSGLPSDRFSAERTGGSVSTLTIQRTQQEDSAVYLCASRAGNGETQYFGPGTRLLVL.